One and the same sample provided the 11 T cell receptor beta chains below, sequenced in a study of T cell responses to AZD1222 COVID-19 vaccine. Produced via immunoSEQ multiplex PCR; TCRdb's table is partial and in-frame only. In the table there are more than 110,000 clones, approximately 90% of which are singletons. This specimen was peripheral blood, taken on day 0 of AZD1222 vaccination. These receptors came from an adult in good health.

This sequence joins TRBV7-8 and TRBJ2-1, with 9 bases aligning to TRBD2. Germline V gene data show CDR1 as SGHVS and CDR2 as FQNEAQ. The CDR3 sequence is 15 residues long. The junction had 5 bases not matched to a gene; V was cut back by 6 bases and J by 2 bases. The chain's CDR3 is CASSFSGGPYNEQFF. The CDR3 nucleotides read TGTGCCAGCAGTTTTAGCGGGGGACCCTACAATGAGCAGTTCTTC.

This rearrangement joins TRBV2 to TRBJ1-1, with 7 bases aligning to TRBD1. V lost 7 bases and J lost 11; bases outside the gene matches: 13. CDR1 and CDR2 from the germline V gene are SNHLY and FYNNEI. This CDR3 spans 13 amino acids. Written as DNA, the CDR3 is TGTGCCAGCACCCCCGAGGGAAGCAGGGGGGCTTTCTTT. Protein: CASTPEGSRGAFF.

The V gene is TRBV2, the J gene TRBJ2-6; 8 bases are shared with TRBD1. The CDR3 runs 17 residues. Trimming cost V 3 bases and J 1 base; bases outside gene matches: 5. Germline V gene data show CDR1 as SNHLY and CDR2 as FYNNEI. The CDR3 is CASSDGQGPSGANVLTF. The CDR3 nucleotides read TGTGCCAGCAGTGACGGACAGGGTCCATCTGGGGCCAACGTCCTGACTTTC.

V is TRBV4-3 and J is TRBJ1-1; the match to TRBD1 covers 7 bases. The CDR3 spans 16 residues. The germline V gene encodes CDR1 LGHNA and CDR2 YSLEER. V dropped 3 bases and J dropped 12; count of bases not matched to a gene: 19. The CDR3 sequence is CASSHDRSGTVDVTFF. In nucleotides, the CDR3 is TGCGCCAGCAGCCACGACCGATCGGGGACAGTGGACGTAACTTTCTTT.

V usage is TRBV5-4 and J usage is TRBJ2-1; possibly TRBD2 for D (7 bases). Trimming removed 1 base from V and 3 bases from J, with 11 bases in between. Germline lookup yields CDR1 SGHNT and CDR2 YYREEE (reference sequence). This CDR3 spans 15 amino acids. The CDR3 coding sequence is TGTGCCAGCAGCTTGAGGGGGGGCTTCTACAATGAGCAGTTCTTC. The encoded protein is CASSLRGGFYNEQFF.

The chain has TRBV6-5 and TRBJ1-4; TRBD1 matches 10 bases. The CDR3 length is 13 residues. Germline assignment: CDR1 MNHEY and CDR2 SVGAGI. The V gene end was trimmed by 6 bases and the J gene end by 7 bases; junction bases not matched to a gene: 2. CDR3 in amino acids: CASRRQGAEKLFF. The CDR3 DNA sequence: TGTGCCAGCAGACGACAGGGGGCTGAAAAACTGTTTTTT.

The chain couples TRBV10-3 to TRBJ1-5; 8 positions match TRBD1. With V trimmed by 5 bases and J by 10 bases, 13 bases remained unmatched. CDR1 is ENHRY and CDR2 is SYGVKD in the germline V gene. The CDR3 spans 15 residues. For the CDR3, the DNA is TGTGCCATCAGTAGTAAACAGGGGGACATCAGCCCCCAGCATTTT. It translates to CAISSKQGDISPQHF.

This chain connects TRBV10-3 to TRBJ2-1, with TRBD2 matching over 7 bases. V dropped 8 bases and J dropped 5; count of bases not matched to a gene: 9. Looked up from germline, CDR1 is ENHRY and CDR2 is SYGVKD. This CDR3 has 14 amino acids. For the CDR3, the DNA is TGTGCCATCGCCGGGAGCGGGGTGAACAATGAGCAGTTCTTC. This encodes CAIAGSGVNNEQFF.

The V call is TRBV7-7, the J call TRBJ2-1, with D tentatively TRBD2 (6 bases). This CDR3 has 12 amino acids. V dropped 8 bases and J dropped 9 bases, with 14 bases sitting between them. The germline gives CDR1 SSHAT, CDR2 FNYEAQ (reference sequence). DNA of the CDR3: TGTGCCAGCGGGGGAGCCGGGGGTGAGCAGTTCTTC. Amino acid sequence: CASGGAGGEQFF.

This clone appeared a single time. The chain links TRBV3-1 (or the pseudogene TRBV3-2) to TRBJ2-7, with 9 nucleotides matching TRBD1. Germline V gene data show CDR1 as LGHDT and CDR2 as YNNKEL (reference sequence). The CDR3 has 17 amino acids. J was trimmed by 9 bases and V by 0 bases; bases with no gene match: 15. The CDR3 is CASSQDGWTGEWRGQYF. CDR3 sequence (DNA): TGTGCCAGCAGCCAAGATGGATGGACAGGGGAATGGCGGGGGCAGTACTTC.

The rearrangement links TRBV18 to TRBJ1-4; 8 bases are a match to TRBD1. The CDR3 totals 15 residues. V trimming: 4 bases; J trimming: 7 bases; junction bases outside the gene matches: 8. Germline lookup yields CDR1 KGHSH and CDR2 LQKENI. The CDR3 DNA reads TGTGCCAGCTCACTTAGCAGGGGGCTCGGTGAAAAACTGTTTTTT. Protein: CASSLSRGLGEKLFF.